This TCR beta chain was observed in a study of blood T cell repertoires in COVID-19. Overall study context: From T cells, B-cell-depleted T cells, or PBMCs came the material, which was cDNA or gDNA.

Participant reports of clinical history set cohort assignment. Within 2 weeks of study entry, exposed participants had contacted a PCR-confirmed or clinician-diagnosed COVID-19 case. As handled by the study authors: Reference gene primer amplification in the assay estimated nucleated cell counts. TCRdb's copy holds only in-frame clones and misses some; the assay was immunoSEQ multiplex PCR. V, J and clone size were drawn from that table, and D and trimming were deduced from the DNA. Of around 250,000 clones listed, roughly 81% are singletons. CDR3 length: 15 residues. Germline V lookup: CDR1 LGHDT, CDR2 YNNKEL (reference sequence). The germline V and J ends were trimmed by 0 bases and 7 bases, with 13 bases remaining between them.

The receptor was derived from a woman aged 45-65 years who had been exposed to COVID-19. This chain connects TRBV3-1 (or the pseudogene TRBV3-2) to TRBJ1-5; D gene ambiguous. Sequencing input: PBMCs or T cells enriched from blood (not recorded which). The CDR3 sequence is CASSQDGSRGQPQHF. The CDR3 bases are TGTGCCAGCAGCCAAGACGGATCCCGGGGACAGCCCCAGCATTTT.